This TCR beta chain appears in the sequencing data of a study of cytomegalovirus exposure and HLA in healthy donors. Both 60 Vbeta primers and 13 Jbeta primers went into the PCR. Using immunoSEQ multiplex PCR, the repertoire was profiled, and TCRdb retains in-frame clones only, with some absent. The sample records about 200,000 clones, about four fifths being singletons. This clonotype was obtained from a male donor in good health and CMV-seropositive. Material: PBMCs.

CDR3 nucleotides: TGTGCCAGCAGCCAAGCCATAGATACGCAGTATTTT. This encodes CASSQAIDTQYF. V and J are TRBV7-9 and TRBJ2-3; D unresolved. The CDR3 covers 12 residues. The germline V and J ends were trimmed by 5 bases and 5 bases, with 8 bases remaining between them. Germline loops: CDR1 SEHNR, CDR2 FQNEAQ (reference sequence).